This T cell receptor (beta chain) was sequenced for a study of cytomegalovirus exposure and HLA in healthy donors. Study observations and caveats: According to a subsequent analysis, TCR clusters from the first cohort were inclined to appear together in the roughly 130 validation repertoires.

V was clipped by 8 bases and J by 7 bases; unmatched bases: 5. Germline values: CDR1 MNHEY, CDR2 SMNVEV (reference sequence). The CDR3 runs 12 residues. Notes on this clone: Its antigen is currently unknown.

Separate from the roughly 610-subject first cohort, the approximately 120-subject validation cohort was the one that the donors belonged to. Some clones are missing from TCRdb's copy, which holds only in-frame ones; the method was immunoSEQ multiplex PCR. The data contain over 110,000 clones, 86% of them singletons. Sequencing was carried out using PBMCs. The source is a man between 18 and 29 years old in good health and CMV-seronegative. The chain joins TRBV27 to TRBJ1-5; 7 bases line up with TRBD1. DNA of the CDR3: TGTGCCAGCCAGGGGGTTGGACAGCCCCAGCATTTT. This encodes CASQGVGQPQHF.